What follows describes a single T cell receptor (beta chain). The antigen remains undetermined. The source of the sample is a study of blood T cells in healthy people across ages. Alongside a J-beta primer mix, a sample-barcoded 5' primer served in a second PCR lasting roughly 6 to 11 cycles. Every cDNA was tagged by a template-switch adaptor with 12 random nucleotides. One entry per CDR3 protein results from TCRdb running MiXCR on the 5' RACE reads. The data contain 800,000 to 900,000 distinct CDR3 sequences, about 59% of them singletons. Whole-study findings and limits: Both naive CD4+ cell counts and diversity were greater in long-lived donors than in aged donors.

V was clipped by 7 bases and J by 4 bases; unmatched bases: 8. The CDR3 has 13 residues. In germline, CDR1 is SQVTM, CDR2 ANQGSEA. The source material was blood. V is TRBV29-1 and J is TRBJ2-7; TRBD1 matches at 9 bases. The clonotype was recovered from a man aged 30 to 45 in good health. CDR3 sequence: CSGGPGTGYEQYF. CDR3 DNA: TGCAGCGGGGGTCCCGGGACAGGGTACGAGCAGTACTTC.